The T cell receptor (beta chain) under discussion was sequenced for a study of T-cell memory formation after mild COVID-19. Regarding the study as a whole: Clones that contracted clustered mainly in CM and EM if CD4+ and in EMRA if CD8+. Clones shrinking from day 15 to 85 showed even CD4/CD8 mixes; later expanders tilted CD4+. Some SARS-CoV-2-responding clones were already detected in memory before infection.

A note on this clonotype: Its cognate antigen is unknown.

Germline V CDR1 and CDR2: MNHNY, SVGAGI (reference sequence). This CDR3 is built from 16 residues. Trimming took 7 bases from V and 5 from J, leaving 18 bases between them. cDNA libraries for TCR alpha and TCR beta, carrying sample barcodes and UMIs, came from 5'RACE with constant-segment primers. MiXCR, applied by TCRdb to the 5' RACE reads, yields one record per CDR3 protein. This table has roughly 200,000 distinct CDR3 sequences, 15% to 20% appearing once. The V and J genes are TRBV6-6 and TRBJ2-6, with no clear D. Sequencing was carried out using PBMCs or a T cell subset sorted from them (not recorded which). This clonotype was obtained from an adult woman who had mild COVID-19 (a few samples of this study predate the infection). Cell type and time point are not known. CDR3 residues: CASTPSRVRRANVLTF. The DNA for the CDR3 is TGTGCCAGCACCCCCAGCCGGGTCCGTCGGGCCAACGTCCTGACTTTC.